This TCR beta chain was obtained from a study of identifying expanded T cells in peripheral blood. During the collection period, no donor immune events like infections were recorded. Study results and limitations: Across healthy donors, higher total template counts meant significantly greater approximately two-week count variance.

About this clone: Antigen unknown.

Only in-frame clones appear in the TCRdb table, and some are missing; sequencing was by immunoSEQ multiplex PCR. This sample has 100,000 to 150,000 clones, with approximately 86% found just once. The CDR3 has 14 residues. CDR1 and CDR2 (germline): SGHDN, FVKESK. The V end was cut by 5 bases, the J end by 5 bases, with 15 bases between. Sequencing was carried out using blood. The chain has TRBV14 and TRBJ2-5; the D gene is possibly TRBD1 (6 bases). This TCR was sampled from a person aged 18 to 75 in good health. The CDR3 nucleotides read TGTGCCAGCAGCAGCCGGGACATGGAGGAGACCCAGTACTTC. Protein: CASSSRDMEETQYF.